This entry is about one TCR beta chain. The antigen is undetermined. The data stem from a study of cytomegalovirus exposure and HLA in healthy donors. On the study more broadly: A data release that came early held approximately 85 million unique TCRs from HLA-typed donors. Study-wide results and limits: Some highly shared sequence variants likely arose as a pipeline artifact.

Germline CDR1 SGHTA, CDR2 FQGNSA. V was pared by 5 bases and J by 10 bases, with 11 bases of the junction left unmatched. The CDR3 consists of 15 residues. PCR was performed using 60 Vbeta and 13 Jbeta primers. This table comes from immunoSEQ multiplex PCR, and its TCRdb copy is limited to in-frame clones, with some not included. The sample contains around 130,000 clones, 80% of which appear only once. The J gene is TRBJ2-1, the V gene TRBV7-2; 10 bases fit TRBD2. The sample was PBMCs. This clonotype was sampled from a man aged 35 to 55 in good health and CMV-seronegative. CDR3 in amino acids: CASSPAGTSVREQFF. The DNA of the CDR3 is TGTGCCAGCAGCCCAGCCGGGACTAGCGTCCGAGAGCAGTTCTTC.